The following is a TCR beta chain sequence with its context. The antigen is undetermined. This entry belongs to a study of cytomegalovirus exposure and HLA in healthy donors. Study results and caveats: Relative to the approximately 630-donor mean, N-insertions were reportedly fewer in an Asian-associated ancestry cluster in a later analysis.

Primers for the PCR totalled 60 Vbeta and 13 Jbeta. Sequencing was performed with immunoSEQ multiplex PCR; in TCRdb, only in-frame clones are kept and a portion is missing. Here the sample spans approximately 180,000 clones, 65% to 85% being singletons. All donors participated as healthy donors of bone marrow. This CDR3 spans 16 amino acids. In germline, CDR1 is SGHRS, CDR2 YFSETQ. The junction had 7 bases not matched to a gene; V was cut back by 1 base and J by 4 bases. The J gene is TRBJ2-1, the V gene TRBV5-1, with TRBD2 matching over 8 bases. The receptor was derived from a man between 18 and 35 years old in good health and CMV-seronegative. The sequenced sample consisted of PBMCs. The CDR3 sequence: CASSLSGGGTYNEQFF. The CDR3 DNA reads as TGCGCCAGCAGCTTGTCTGGCGGGGGGACTTACAATGAGCAGTTCTTC.